This T cell receptor beta chain was profiled in a study of radiation and T cells in renal cell carcinoma. Study in general: Nephrectomy followed 15 Gy stereotactic body radiation by 4 weeks.

About this clone itself: Its antigen is not identified.

Clones were read by immunoSEQ multiplex PCR, and TCRdb kept only the in-frame ones, dropping some. The sample contains some 76,000 clones, about four fifths of which appear only once. Described time point: blood 2 weeks post-SBRT. As to treatment: 15 Gy SBRT to primary tumor, nephrectomy 4 weeks later. Radiation-treated patients gave blood at baseline, week 2 and week 4. The tumor was a clear cell renal cell carcinoma. Per germline, CDR1 SGHDN and CDR2 FVKESK. The germline V and J ends were trimmed by 6 bases and 2 bases, with 16 bases remaining between them. The CDR3 covers 15 residues. Study conclusions and caveats: In blood, top tumor clones expanded by 2 weeks, shrinking by 4.

This rearrangement joins TRBV14 to TRBJ1-1; D call uncertain. This material consisted of blood, taken from a patient whose treatment included radiotherapy and nephrectomy. This sequence was found in a man aged 55 to 70 with renal cell carcinoma. The CDR3, as DNA: TGTGCCAGCAGTATTTCGGGCGGCGCAAACACTGAAGCTTTCTTT. This encodes CASSISGGANTEAFF.